Described below is a single T cell receptor (beta chain) sequence and its context. The antigen it binds to is not known. Base qualities are not recorded, but no much larger clone differs from it by a single base. TCRbeta CDR3 regions were amplified from genomic DNA by means of the immunoSEQ Assay, a bias-controlled multiplex PCR. Under the source paper's analysis protocol: Nucleated cell counts per sample were estimated from amplification of reference gene primers within the assay. To quantify the absolute abundance of each unique TCRbeta CDR3 rearrangement, sequence reads were collapsed and filtered. For each sample, productive Simpson clonality was calculated by taking the square root of Simpson's diversity index across productive rearrangements. TCRdb stores this immuneACCESS table with in-frame sequences only. Part of the clones is absent; in the studies checked, under half of the shortfall reflects unresolved V genes, and no reason is known for the rest. For V, J and clone size, that table is used; D and trimming come from the DNA. The sample table contains hundreds of thousands of clones; only one count was recorded for around 90% of them. The ten largest clones represent nearly 6.5% of the sample.

The data stem from a study of blood T cell repertoires in COVID-19 (dated by TCRdb to the early 2020s). Regarding the research as a whole: The collaborator samples originated in the United States, Italy and Spain and spanned the acute and convalescent phases of COVID-19. The material from the prospective study consisted of cDNA or gDNA derived from T cells, B-cell-depleted T cells, or PBMCs. Subjects who had been exposed to COVID-19, were actively infected with it, or had recovered from it provided the deeply sampled blood TCRbeta repertoires that made up the dataset. The repertoires were made available in a free public database intended to serve as a resource for research on the immune response to SARS-CoV-2. The samples were drawn from two sources: the first 160 participants of the ongoing ImmuneRACE study, and approximately 1,300 subjects contributed by 6 global collaborators. Sample metadata almost always included a de-identified subject ID, COVID-19 status, age in years and sex. Where available, HLA class I and class II types were taken from metadata supplied by the sample provider and were not determined by assay-based typing. What the research found in general, with its limitations: Clinical and demographic metadata were provided uncurated, with the amount varying by source and participant.

Participants in the prospective study were aged about 18 to 90 years, lived in 24 United States geographic areas, and enrolled through a virtual design. In the prospective study, participants were assigned to cohorts based on the clinical history participants reported in a screening survey and a study questionnaire. In the prospective study, mobile phlebotomists collected whole blood, serum and a nasopharyngeal or oropharyngeal swab from each participant. Participants in the prospective study had the option to provide additional blood draws and questionnaires over an approximately 2-month period. Blood samples from the prospective study were shipped frozen or at room temperature prior to DNA extraction. Measured from the cysteine to the phenylalanine, the CDR3 is 15 residues long. CDR3 DNA is the only sequence kept; it has 45 bases, read in frame from the first base. Based on the germline V gene, the CDR1 and CDR2 sequences are SGHAT and FQNNGV. The V end loses 5 bases and the J end loses 0 bases, and a stretch of 8 bases separates them.

The rearranged chain carries TRBV11-2 and TRBJ2-6; perhaps TRBD2 is the D gene, with 6 bases matching. The sample comprised PBMCs or T cells enriched from blood (not recorded which). The receptor was derived from a woman under 40 with acute COVID-19. The CDR3 corresponds to CASSGGFSGANVLTF. The nucleotide sequence is given as TGTGCCAGCAGCGGGGGGTTCTCTGGGGCCAACGTCCTGACTTTC. With the portions outside the CDR3 filled from the reference TRBV11-2 and TRBJ2-6 genes, the complete variable region becomes EAGVAQSPRYKIIEKRQSVAFWCNPISGHATLYWYQQILGQGPKLLIQFQNNGVVDDSQLPKDRFSAERLKGVDSTLKIQPAKLEDSAVYLCASSGGFSGANVLTFGAGSRLTVL.